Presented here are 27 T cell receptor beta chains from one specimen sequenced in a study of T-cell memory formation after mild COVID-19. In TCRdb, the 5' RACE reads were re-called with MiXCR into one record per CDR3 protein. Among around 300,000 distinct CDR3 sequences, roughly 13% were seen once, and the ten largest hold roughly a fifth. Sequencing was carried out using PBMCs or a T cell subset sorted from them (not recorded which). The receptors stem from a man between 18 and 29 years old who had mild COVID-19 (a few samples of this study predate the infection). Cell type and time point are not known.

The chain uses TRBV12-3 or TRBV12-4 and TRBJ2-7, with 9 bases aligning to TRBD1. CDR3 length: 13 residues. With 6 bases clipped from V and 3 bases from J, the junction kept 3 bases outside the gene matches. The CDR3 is CASSGTGSYEQYF. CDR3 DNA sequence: TGTGCCAGCAGCGGGACAGGGAGCTACGAGCAGTACTTC.

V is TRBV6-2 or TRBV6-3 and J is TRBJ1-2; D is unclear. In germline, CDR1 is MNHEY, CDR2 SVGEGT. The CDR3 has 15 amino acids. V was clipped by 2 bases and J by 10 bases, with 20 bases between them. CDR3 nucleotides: TGTGCCAGCAGTTACCCGATCGGACTGCTTATGGACTACACCTTC. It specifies CASSYPIGLLMDYTF.

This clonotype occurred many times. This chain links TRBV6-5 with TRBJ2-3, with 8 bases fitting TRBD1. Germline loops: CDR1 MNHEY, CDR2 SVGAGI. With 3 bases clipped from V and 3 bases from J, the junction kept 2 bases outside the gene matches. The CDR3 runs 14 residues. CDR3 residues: CASSYDRGTDTQYF. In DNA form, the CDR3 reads TGTGCCAGCAGTTATGACAGGGGTACAGATACGCAGTATTTT.

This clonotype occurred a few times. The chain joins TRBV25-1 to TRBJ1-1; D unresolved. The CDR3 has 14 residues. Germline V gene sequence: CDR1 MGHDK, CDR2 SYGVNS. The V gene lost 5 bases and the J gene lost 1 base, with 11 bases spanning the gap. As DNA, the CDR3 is TGTGCCAGCAGTAATCTAGACCGGAACACTGAAGCTTTCTTT. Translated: CASSNLDRNTEAFF.

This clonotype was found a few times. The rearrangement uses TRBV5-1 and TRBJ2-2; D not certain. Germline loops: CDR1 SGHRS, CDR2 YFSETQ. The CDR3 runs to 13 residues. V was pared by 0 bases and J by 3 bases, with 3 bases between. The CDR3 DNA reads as TGCGCCAGCAGCTTGGCACACACCGGGGAGCTGTTTTTT. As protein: CASSLAHTGELFF. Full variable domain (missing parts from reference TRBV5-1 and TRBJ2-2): KAGVTQTPRYLIKTRGQQVTLSCSPISGHRSVSWYQQTPGQGLQFLFEYFSETQRNKGNFPGRFSGRQFSNSRSEMNVSTLELGDSALYLCASSLAHTGELFFGEGSRLTVL.

CDR3 in amino acids: CASHEHETRSNQPQHF. CDR3 DNA: TGTGCCAGCCATGAGCACGAGACAAGAAGCAATCAGCCCCAGCATTTT. The chain is built from TRBV2 and TRBJ1-5, with no clear D. The germline CDR1 and CDR2 sequences are SNHLY and FYNNEI. CDR3 length: 16 residues. V was trimmed by 8 bases and J by 1 base, leaving 18 bases between them.

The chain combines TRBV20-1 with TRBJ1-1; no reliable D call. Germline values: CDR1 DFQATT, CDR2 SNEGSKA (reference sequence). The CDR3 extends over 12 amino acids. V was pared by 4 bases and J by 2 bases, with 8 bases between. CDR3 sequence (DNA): TGCAGTGCTACCCCTCCTAACACTGAAGCTTTCTTT. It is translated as CSATPPNTEAFF.

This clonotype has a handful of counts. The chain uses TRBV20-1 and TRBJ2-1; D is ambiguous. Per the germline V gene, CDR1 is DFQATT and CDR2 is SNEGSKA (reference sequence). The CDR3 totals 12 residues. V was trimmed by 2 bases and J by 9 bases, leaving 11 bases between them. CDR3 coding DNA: TGCAGTGCTAGATCCACGGCAAGTGAGCAGTTCTTC. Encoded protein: CSARSTASEQFF.

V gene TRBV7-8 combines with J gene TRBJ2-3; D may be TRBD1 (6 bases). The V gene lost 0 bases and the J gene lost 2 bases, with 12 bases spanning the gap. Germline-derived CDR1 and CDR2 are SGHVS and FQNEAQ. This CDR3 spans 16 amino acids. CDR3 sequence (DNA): TGTGCCAGCAGCTTAGCGGGGGCCCGATTCACAGATACGCAGTATTTT. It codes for CASSLAGARFTDTQYF.

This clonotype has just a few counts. The DNA for the CDR3 is TGTGCCATCAGTGAGGGAAGCGGGGGGGCTAAGACCCAGTACTTC. Translating it yields CAISEGSGGAKTQYF. V usage is TRBV10-3 and J usage is TRBJ2-5, with 10 bases aligning to TRBD2. The CDR3 is made up of 15 amino acids. Germline CDR1 is ENHRY and CDR2 is SYGVKD. V shed 2 bases, J shed 6 bases, and the junction held 6 bases outside the gene matches.

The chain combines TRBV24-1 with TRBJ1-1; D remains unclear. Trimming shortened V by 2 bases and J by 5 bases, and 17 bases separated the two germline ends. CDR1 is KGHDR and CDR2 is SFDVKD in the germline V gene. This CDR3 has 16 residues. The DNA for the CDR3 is TGTGCCACCAGTGATTCTAAAAACCTAAAAGGAACTGAAGCTTTCTTT. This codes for CATSDSKNLKGTEAFF.

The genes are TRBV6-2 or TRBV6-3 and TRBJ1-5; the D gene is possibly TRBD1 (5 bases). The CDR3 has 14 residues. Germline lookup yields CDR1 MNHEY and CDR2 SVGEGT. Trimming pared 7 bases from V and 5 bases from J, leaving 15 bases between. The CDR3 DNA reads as TGTGCCAGCATTGACGCGGGGGTGGATCAGCCCCAGCATTTT. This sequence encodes CASIDAGVDQPQHF.

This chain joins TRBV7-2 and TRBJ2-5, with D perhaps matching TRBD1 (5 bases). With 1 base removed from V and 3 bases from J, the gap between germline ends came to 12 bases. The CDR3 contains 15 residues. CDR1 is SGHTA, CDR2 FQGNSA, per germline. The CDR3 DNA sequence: TGTGCCAGCAGCTTAGGTGGGGCGGATGAAGAGACCCAGTACTTC. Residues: CASSLGGADEETQYF. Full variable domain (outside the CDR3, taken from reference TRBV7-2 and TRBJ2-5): GAGVSQSPSNKVTEKGKDVELRCDPISGHTALYWYRQSLGQGLEFLIYFQGNSAPDKSGLPSDRFSAERTGGSVSTLTIQRTQQEDSAVYLCASSLGGADEETQYFGPGTRLLVL.

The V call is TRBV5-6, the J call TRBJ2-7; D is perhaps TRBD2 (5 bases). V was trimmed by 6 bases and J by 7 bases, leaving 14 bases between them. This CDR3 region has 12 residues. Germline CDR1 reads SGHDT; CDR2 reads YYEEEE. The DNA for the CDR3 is TGTGCCAGCAAAGAAGGCCCGGGGGAGCAGTACGTC. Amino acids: CASKEGPGEQYV.

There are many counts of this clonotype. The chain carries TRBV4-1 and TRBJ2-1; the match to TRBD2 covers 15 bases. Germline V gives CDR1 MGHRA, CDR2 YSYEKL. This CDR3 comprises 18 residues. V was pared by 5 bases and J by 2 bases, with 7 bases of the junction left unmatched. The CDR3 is CASSGGLAGGNPYNEQFF. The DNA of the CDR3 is TGCGCCAGCAGCGGGGGACTAGCGGGGGGTAACCCCTACAATGAGCAGTTCTTC.

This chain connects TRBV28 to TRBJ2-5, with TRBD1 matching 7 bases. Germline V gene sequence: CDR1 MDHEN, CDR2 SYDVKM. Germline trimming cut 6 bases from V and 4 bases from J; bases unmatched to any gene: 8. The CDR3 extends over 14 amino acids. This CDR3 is CASSYGQARETQYF. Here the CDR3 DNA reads TGTGCCAGCAGCTACGGACAGGCCCGAGAGACCCAGTACTTC.

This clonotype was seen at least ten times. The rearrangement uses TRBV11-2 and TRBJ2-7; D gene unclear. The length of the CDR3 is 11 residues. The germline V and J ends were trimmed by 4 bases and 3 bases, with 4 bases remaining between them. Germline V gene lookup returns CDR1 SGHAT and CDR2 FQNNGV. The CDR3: CASSYRYEQYF. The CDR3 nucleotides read TGTGCCAGCAGCTATCGCTACGAGCAGTACTTC. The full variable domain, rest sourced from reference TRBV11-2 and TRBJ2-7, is EAGVAQSPRYKIIEKRQSVAFWCNPISGHATLYWYQQILGQGPKLLIQFQNNGVVDDSQLPKDRFSAERLKGVDSTLKIQPAKLEDSAVYLCASSYRYEQYFGPGTRLTVT.

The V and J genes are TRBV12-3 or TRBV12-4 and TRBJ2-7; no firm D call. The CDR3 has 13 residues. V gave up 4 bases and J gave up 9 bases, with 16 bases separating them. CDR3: CASSSNPRAGQYF. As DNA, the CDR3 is TGTGCCAGCAGTTCCAACCCTCGCGCAGGGCAGTACTTC.

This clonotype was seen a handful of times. CDR3 loop: CASSPPGTRFGYGYTF. The CDR3 DNA reads TGTGCCAGCTCACCACCAGGGACGCGGTTTGGCTATGGCTACACCTTC. The genes are TRBV18 and TRBJ1-2; TRBD1 is a possible D gene (5 bases). V was trimmed by 0 bases and J by 4 bases, leaving 15 bases between them. CDR3 length: 16 amino acids. Germline assignment: CDR1 KGHSH and CDR2 LQKENI.

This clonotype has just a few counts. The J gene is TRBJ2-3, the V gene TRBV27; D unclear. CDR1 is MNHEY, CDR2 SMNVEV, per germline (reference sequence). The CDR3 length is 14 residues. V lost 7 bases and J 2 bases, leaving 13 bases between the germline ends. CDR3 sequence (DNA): TGTGCCAGCAACAACCCTGCGACCACAGATACGCAGTATTTT. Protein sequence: CASNNPATTDTQYF.

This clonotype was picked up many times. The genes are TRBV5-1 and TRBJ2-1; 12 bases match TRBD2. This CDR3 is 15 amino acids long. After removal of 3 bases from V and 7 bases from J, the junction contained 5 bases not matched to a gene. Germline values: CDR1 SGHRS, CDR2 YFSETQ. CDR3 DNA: TGCGCCAGCAGCTCCCTAGCGGGGGGGCAGAATGAGCAGTTCTTC. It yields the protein CASSSLAGGQNEQFF.

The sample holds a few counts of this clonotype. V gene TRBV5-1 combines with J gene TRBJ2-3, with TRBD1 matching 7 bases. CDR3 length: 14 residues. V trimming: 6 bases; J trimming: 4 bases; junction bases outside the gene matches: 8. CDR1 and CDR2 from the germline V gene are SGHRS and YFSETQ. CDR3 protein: CASTRQGTADTQYF. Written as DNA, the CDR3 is TGCGCCAGCACCAGACAGGGTACAGCAGATACGCAGTATTTT.

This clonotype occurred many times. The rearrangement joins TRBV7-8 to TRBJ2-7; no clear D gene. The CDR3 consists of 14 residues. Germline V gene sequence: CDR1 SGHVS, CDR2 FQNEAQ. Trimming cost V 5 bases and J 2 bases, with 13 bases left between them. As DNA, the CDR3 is TGTGCCAGCAGCCGAACGGACGGACCCTACGAGCAGTACTTC. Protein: CASSRTDGPYEQYF.

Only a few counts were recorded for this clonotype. The CDR3 here is CASTQDSSTDTQYF. The CDR3 DNA is TGCGCCAGTACCCAGGACTCTAGCACAGATACGCAGTATTTT. V gene TRBV4-1 combines with J gene TRBJ2-3; D is possibly TRBD2 (5 bases). The V and J ends lost 9 bases and 0 bases respectively, with 13 bases between them. CDR1 is MGHRA and CDR2 is YSYEKL in the germline V gene. This CDR3 has 14 residues.

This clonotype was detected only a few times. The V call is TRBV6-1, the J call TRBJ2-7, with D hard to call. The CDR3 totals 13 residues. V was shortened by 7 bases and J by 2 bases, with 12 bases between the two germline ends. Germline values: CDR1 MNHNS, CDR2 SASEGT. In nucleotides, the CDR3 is TGTGCCAGCACCGGGTCTTTAACCTACGAGCAGTACGTC. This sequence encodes CASTGSLTYEQYV.

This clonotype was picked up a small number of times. The CDR3 protein is CASSSSGGLDETQYF. CDR3 DNA sequence: TGTGCCAGCAGTTCTAGCGGGGGATTGGATGAGACCCAGTACTTC. This sequence joins TRBV12-3 or TRBV12-4 and TRBJ2-5; 10 positions agree with TRBD2. This CDR3 is built from 15 residues. The junction had 7 bases not matched to a gene; V was cut back by 4 bases and J by 5 bases.

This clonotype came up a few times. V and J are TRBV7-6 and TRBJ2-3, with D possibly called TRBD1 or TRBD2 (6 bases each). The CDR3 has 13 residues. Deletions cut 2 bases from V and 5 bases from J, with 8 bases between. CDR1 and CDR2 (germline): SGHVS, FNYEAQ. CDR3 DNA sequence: TGTGCCAGCAGCTTACGGGGGCAAGATACGCAGTATTTT. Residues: CASSLRGQDTQYF.